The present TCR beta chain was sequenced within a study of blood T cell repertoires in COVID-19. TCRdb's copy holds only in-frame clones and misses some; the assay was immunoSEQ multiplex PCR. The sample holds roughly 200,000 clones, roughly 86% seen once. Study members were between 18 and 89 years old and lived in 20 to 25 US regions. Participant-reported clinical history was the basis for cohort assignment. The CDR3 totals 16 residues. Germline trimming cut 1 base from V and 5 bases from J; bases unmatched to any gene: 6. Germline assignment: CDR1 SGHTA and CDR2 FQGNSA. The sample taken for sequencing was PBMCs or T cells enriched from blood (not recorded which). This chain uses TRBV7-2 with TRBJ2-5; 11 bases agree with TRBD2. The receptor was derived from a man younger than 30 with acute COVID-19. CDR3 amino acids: CASSLGSGRARETQYF. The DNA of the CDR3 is TGTGCCAGCAGCTTAGGTAGCGGGAGGGCCAGGGAGACCCAGTACTTC. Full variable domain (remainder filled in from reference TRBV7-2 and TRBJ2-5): GAGVSQSPSNKVTEKGKDVELRCDPISGHTALYWYRQSLGQGLEFLIYFQGNSAPDKSGLPSDRFSAERTGGSVSTLTIQRTQQEDSAVYLCASSLGSGRARETQYFGPGTRLLVL.